This is a list of T cell receptor beta chains from one sample in a study of blood T cell repertoires in COVID-19. TCRdb keeps only in-frame clones here, not all; method: immunoSEQ multiplex PCR. Among about 230,000 clones listed, under 85% were seen once. The sample consisted of peripheral blood. These receptors all stem from a woman between 25 and 40 years old with COVID-19, enrolled during active disease. CDR3s include the opening cysteine and the closing phenylalanine or tryptophan. The order of the fields is CDR3 length, clone size, J gene, D gene, V gene, CDR3 protein, CDR3 DNA. D genes are given only for firm matches. Clone size is stated in some rows and not others, as once, few, many or a class when expanded.

15,-,TRBJ1-2,TRBD1,TRBV7-9,CASSFQTGGWYGYTF,TGTGCCAGCAGCTTTCAGACAGGGGGTTGGTATGGCTACACCTTC
14,once,TRBJ2-7,-,TRBV7-3,CASSLSHDFPEQYF,TGTGCCAGCAGCTTATCCCACGACTTTCCCGAGCAGTACTTC
14,-,TRBJ2-1,-,TRBV4-3,CASSRDNSYNEQFF,TGCGCCAGCAGCCGGGACAACTCCTACAATGAGCAGTTCTTC
15,-,TRBJ1-2,TRBD1,TRBV3-1/TRBV3-2,CASSFLGTGAYGYTF,TGTGCCAGCAGCTTCTTGGGGACAGGGGCCTATGGCTACACCTTC
13,-,TRBJ2-1,-,TRBV12-3/TRBV12-4,CASSPTNEDKQFF,TGTGCCAGCAGCCCGACAAATGAAGACAAGCAGTTCTTC
16,-,TRBJ2-2,-,TRBV5-4,CASSLESVMNTGELFF,TGTGCCAGCAGCTTGGAATCAGTGATGAACACCGGGGAGCTGTTTTTT
13,-,TRBJ1-5,-,TRBV20-1,CSASRPRDQPQHF,TGCAGTGCTAGTCGCCCTCGGGATCAGCCCCAGCATTTT
19,once,TRBJ2-7,TRBD2,TRBV4-3,CASSQRLAGGELSSYEQYF,TGCGCCAGCAGCCAACGCCTAGCGGGGGGAGAACTCAGCTCCTACGAGCAGTACTTC
16,-,TRBJ2-2,TRBD1,TRBV5-1,CASSLLGQGDTGELFF,TGCGCCAGCAGCTTACTCGGACAGGGGGACACCGGGGAGCTGTTTTTT
16,once,TRBJ2-5,TRBD1,TRBV5-5,CASTSGQGATKETQYF,TGTGCCAGCACCTCGGGGCAGGGGGCCACTAAAGAGACCCAGTACTTC
16,-,TRBJ1-4,-,TRBV6-5,CASSYTAGVVAEKLFF,TGTGCCAGCAGTTACACCGCCGGGGTTGTTGCCGAAAAACTGTTTTTT
14,-,TRBJ1-2,TRBD1,TRBV5-1,CASSSVPTGDGYTF,TGCGCCAGCAGCTCCGTCCCCACAGGGGATGGCTACACCTTC
16,-,TRBJ2-3,TRBD2,TRBV27,CATRLAGTSYTDTQYF,TGTGCCACCCGACTAGCGGGAACTTCTTATACAGATACGCAGTATTTT
17,-,TRBJ1-2,-,TRBV7-2,CASSLGLGPTFNYGYTF,TGTGCCAGCAGCTTAGGGCTGGGGCCCACATTTAACTATGGCTACACCTTC
17,-,TRBJ2-3,TRBD2,TRBV3-1/TRBV3-2,CATLKKLTSDSTDTQYF,TGTGCCACCCTGAAGAAATTGACTAGCGATAGCACAGATACGCAGTATTTT
13,-,TRBJ1-1,-,TRBV7-2,CASSATVNTEAFF,TGTGCCAGCAGCGCCACAGTTAACACTGAAGCTTTCTTT
15,-,TRBJ2-3,TRBD1,TRBV28,CASRAGTASTDTQYF,TGTGCCAGCAGGGCTGGGACAGCTAGCACAGATACGCAGTATTTT
18,-,TRBJ2-2,TRBD1,TRBV7-2,CASSLAGWGQVGTGELFF,TGTGCCAGCAGCTTAGCGGGGTGGGGACAGGTCGGCACCGGGGAGCTGTTTTTT
15,-,TRBJ1-2,-,TRBV4-3,CASSQDGGGPYGYTF,TGCGCCAGCAGCCAAGATGGTGGAGGGCCCTATGGCTACACCTTC
13,-,TRBJ2-1,-,TRBV24-1,CATSDLGSREQFF,TGTGCCACCAGTGATTTGGGAAGCAGGGAGCAGTTCTTC
14,once,TRBJ1-2,-,TRBV30,CAWSGIAQGGGYTF,TGTGCCTGGAGTGGTATAGCTCAAGGAGGGGGCTACACCTTC
16,few,TRBJ2-2,-,TRBV7-2,CASSLSPGLVTGELFF,TGTGCCAGCAGCTTAAGTCCCGGACTGGTTACCGGGGAGCTGTTTTTT
15,-,TRBJ2-1,TRBD2,TRBV18,CASSPTSGRRNEQFF,TGTGCCAGCTCACCGACTAGCGGGAGACGTAATGAGCAGTTCTTC
15,-,TRBJ2-2,-,TRBV3-1/TRBV3-2,CASSLWGANTGELFF,TGTGCCAGCAGCCTATGGGGGGCGAACACCGGGGAGCTGTTTTTT
14,-,TRBJ1-2,-,TRBV7-9,CASSLMQDSYGYTF,TGTGCCAGCAGCTTAATGCAGGACTCCTATGGCTACACCTTC
14,few,TRBJ1-2,-,TRBV18,CASSPPGRDYGYTF,TGTGCCAGCTCACCCCCAGGGAGGGACTATGGCTACACCTTC
16,-,TRBJ2-7,TRBD1,TRBV6-2/TRBV6-3,CASSSPTGGNFYEQYF,TGTGCCAGCAGTTCGCCCACAGGGGGAAATTTCTACGAGCAGTACTTC
15,-,TRBJ2-1,TRBD2,TRBV27,CASSWGLAGVNEQFF,TGTGCCAGCAGTTGGGGACTAGCGGGAGTCAATGAGCAGTTCTTC
16,-,TRBJ1-6,TRBD1,TRBV27,CASSSPDRGLGSPLHF,TGTGCCAGCAGTAGCCCCGACAGGGGGCTAGGATCACCCCTCCACTTT
13,-,TRBJ1-2,TRBD1,TRBV4-1,CASSYGTGDGYTF,TGCGCCAGCAGCTACGGGACAGGGGATGGCTACACCTTC
17,-,TRBJ2-7,-,TRBV7-8,CASSRTGHPDSFYEQYF,TGTGCCAGCAGCCGGACGGGACACCCGGATTCTTTCTACGAGCAGTACTTC
15,-,TRBJ2-7,TRBD1,TRBV7-9,CASSPLGQGGYEQYF,TGTGCCAGCAGCCCCCTGGGACAGGGAGGCTACGAGCAGTACTTC
15,once,TRBJ1-3,-,TRBV9,CASSPQQYSGNTIYF,TGTGCCAGCAGCCCTCAACAGTACTCTGGAAACACCATATATTTT
14,-,TRBJ2-7,TRBD2,TRBV19,CASSIGGGAYEQYF,TGTGCCAGTAGTATCGGCGGGGGGGCCTACGAGCAGTACTTC
16,-,TRBJ1-3,-,TRBV9,CASSVDGTLSGNTIYF,TGTGCCAGCAGCGTAGATGGGACACTCTCTGGAAACACCATATATTTT
12,-,TRBJ2-1,-,TRBV6-2/TRBV6-3,CASSYAGKNEFF,TGTGCCAGCAGTTACGCGGGAAAGAATGAGTTCTTC